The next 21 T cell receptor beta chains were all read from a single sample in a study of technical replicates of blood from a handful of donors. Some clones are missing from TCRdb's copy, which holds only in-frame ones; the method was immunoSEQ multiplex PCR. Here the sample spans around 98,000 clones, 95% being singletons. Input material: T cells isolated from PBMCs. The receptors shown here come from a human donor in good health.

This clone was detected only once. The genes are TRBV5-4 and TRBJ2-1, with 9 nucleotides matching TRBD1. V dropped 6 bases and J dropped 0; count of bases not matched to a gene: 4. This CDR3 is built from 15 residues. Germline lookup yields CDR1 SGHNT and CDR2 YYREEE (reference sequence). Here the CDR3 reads CASTIQGASYNEQFF. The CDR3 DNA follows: TGTGCCAGCACCATACAGGGGGCCTCCTACAATGAGCAGTTCTTC.

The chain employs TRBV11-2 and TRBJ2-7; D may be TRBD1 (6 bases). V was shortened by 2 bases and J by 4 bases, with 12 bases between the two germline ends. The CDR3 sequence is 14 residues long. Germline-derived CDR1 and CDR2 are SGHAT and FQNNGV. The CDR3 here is CASSLLPQGYEQYF. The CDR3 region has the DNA TGTGCCAGCAGCTTACTACCACAGGGTTACGAGCAGTACTTC.

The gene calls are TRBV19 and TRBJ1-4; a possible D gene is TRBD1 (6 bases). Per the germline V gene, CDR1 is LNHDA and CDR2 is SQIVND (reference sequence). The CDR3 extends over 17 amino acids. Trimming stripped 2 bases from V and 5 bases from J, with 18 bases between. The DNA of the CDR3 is TGTGCCAGTAGTATAAACACCCTTACAGGGAGAAATGAAAAACTGTTTTTT. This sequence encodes CASSINTLTGRNEKLFF.

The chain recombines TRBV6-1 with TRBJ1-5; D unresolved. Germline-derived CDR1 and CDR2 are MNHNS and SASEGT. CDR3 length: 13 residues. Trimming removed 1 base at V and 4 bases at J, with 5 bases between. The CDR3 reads CASSEVRNQPQHF. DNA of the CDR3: TGTGCCAGCAGTGAAGTGCGGAATCAGCCCCAGCATTTT.

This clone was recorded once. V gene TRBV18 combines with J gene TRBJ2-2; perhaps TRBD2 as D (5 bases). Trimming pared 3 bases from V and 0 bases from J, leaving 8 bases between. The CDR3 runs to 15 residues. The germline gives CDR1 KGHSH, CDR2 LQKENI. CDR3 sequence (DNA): TGTGCCAGCTCACCTCGGGAAGCGAACACCGGGGAGCTGTTTTTT. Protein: CASSPREANTGELFF.

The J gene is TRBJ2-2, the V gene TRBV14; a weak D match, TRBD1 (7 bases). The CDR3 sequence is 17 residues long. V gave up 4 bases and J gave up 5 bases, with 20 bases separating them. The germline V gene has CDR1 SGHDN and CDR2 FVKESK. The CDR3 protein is CASSPVEGGGATGELFF. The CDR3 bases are TGTGCCAGCAGCCCTGTCGAAGGAGGGGGCGCAACCGGGGAGCTGTTTTTT.

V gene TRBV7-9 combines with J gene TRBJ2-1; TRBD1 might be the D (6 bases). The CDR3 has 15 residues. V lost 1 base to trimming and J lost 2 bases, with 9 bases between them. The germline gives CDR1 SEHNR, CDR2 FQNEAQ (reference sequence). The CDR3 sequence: CASSLVGTPYNEQFF. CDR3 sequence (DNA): TGTGCCAGCAGCTTAGTGGGGACACCCTACAATGAGCAGTTCTTC.

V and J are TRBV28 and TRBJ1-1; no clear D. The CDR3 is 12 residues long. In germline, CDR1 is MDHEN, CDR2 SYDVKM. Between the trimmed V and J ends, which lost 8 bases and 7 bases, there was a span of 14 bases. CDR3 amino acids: CASVGPGGEAFF. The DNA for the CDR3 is TGTGCCAGCGTGGGCCCCGGAGGTGAAGCTTTCTTT.

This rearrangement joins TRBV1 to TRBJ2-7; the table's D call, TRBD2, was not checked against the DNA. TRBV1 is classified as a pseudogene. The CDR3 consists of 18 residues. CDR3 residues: CTSSQDLTSGGENYEQYF. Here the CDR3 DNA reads TGCACCAGCAGCCAAGATCTCACTAGCGGGGGGGAAAACTACGAGCAGTACTTC.

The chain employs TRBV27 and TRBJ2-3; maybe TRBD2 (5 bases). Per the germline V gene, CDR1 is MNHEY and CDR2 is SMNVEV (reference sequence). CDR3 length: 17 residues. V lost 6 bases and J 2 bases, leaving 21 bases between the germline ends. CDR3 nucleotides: TGTGCCAGCAGATCCCCAAGTCGGGGTACCCCCACAGATACGCAGTATTTT. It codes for CASRSPSRGTPTDTQYF.

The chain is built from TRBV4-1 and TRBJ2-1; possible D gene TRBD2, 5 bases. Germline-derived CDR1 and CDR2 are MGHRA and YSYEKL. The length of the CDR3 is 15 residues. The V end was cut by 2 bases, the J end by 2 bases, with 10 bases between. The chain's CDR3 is CASSQYGITYNEQFF. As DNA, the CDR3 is TGCGCCAGCAGCCAATACGGGATAACCTACAATGAGCAGTTCTTC.

CDR3 region: CASSMEYNTGELFF. CDR3 DNA: TGTGCCAGTAGTATGGAGTACAACACCGGGGAGCTGTTTTTT. This rearrangement joins TRBV19 to TRBJ2-2; D is unclear. The V gene's germline CDR1 is LNHDA and CDR2 SQIVND (reference sequence). This CDR3 region has 14 residues. Deletions cut 3 bases from V and 2 bases from J, with 7 bases between.

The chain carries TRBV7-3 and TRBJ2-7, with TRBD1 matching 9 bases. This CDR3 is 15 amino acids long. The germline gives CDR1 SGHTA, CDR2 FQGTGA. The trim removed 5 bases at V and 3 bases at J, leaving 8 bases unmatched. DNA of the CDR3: TGTGCCAGCAGCGCTCCCGGGACAGGGTACTACGAGCAGTACTTC. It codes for CASSAPGTGYYEQYF.

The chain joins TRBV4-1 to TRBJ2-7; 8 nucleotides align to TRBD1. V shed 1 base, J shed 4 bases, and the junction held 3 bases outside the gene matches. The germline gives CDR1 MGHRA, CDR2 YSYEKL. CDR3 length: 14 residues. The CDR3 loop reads CASSQVDRGYEQYF. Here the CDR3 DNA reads TGCGCCAGCAGCCAAGTAGACAGGGGTTACGAGCAGTACTTC.

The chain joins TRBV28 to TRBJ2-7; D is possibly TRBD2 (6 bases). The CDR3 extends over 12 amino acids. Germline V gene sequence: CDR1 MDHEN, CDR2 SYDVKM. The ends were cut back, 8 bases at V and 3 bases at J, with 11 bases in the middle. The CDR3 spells CASETGGYEQYF. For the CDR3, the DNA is TGTGCCAGCGAAACCGGGGGCTACGAGCAGTACTTC.

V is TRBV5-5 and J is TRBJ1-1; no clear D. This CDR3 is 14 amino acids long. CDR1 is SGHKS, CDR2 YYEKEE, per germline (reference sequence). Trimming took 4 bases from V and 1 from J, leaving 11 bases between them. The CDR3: CASSLAHWNTEAFF. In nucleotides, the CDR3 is TGTGCCAGCAGCCTGGCCCATTGGAACACTGAAGCTTTCTTT.

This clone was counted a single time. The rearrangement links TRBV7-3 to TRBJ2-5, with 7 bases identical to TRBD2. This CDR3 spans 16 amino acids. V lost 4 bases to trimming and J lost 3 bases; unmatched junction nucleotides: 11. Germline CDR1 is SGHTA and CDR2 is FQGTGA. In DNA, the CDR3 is TGTGCCAGCAGCTCGGTTTCCGTACGGGAGGAAGAGACCCAGTACTTC. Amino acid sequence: CASSSVSVREEETQYF.

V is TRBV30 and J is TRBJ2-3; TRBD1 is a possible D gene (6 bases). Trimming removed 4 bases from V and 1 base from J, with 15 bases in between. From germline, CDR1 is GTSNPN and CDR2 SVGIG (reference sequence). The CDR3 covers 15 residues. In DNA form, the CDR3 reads TGTGCCTGGACGATAAGGGGGTCCCGCACAGATACGCAGTATTTT. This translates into CAWTIRGSRTDTQYF.

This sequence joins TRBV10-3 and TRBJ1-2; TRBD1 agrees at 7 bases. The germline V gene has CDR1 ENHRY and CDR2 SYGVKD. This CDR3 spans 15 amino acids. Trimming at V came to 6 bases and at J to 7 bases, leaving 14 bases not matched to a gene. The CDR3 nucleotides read TGTGCCATCAGGATACGGGACAGCGACCCTAGTGGCTACACCTTC. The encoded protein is CAIRIRDSDPSGYTF.

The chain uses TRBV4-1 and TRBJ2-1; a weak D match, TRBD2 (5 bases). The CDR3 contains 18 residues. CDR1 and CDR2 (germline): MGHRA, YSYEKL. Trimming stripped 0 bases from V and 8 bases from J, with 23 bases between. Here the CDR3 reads CASSQESVRGGGLDEQFF. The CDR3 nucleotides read TGCGCCAGCAGCCAAGAAAGTGTCCGGGGTGGTGGTCTGGATGAGCAGTTCTTC.

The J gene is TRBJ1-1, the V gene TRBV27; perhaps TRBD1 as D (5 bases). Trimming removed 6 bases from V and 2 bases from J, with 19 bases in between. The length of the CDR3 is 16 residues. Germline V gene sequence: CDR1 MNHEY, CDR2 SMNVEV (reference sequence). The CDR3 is CASSRYWADRNTEAFF. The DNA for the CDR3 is TGTGCCAGCAGCCGTTACTGGGCAGACAGAAACACTGAAGCTTTCTTT.